Shown below are 24 T cell receptor beta chains from a single sample sequenced in a study of identical twins. TCRdb redid the calling of the 5' RACE reads with MiXCR, one entry per CDR3 protein. The sample consists of 1.5 million to 2 million distinct CDR3 sequences, under 35% of them appearing once. Sequencing was done on a sample of cord blood. The receptors here all came from a newborn girl in good health.

The chain is built from TRBV7-2 and TRBJ2-2; the D gene is possibly TRBD1 (5 bases). The CDR3 sequence is 16 residues long. From germline, CDR1 is SGHTA and CDR2 FQGNSA. Trimming removed 2 bases at V and 5 bases at J, with 15 bases between. CDR3 DNA: TGTGCCAGCAGCTTAAGTGGGGCTATTAGGACCGGGGAGCTGTTTTTT. Protein sequence: CASSLSGAIRTGELFF.

This clonotype was detected only a few times. The V and J genes are TRBV19 and TRBJ2-1, with D possibly TRBD2 on 6 matching bases. This CDR3 region has 15 residues. V dropped 8 bases and J dropped 5 bases, with 19 bases sitting between them. The germline V gene encodes CDR1 LNHDA and CDR2 SQIVND (reference sequence). The CDR3 coding sequence is TGTGCCAGTTTCCAGACTAGGGGACCAAACAATGAGCAGTTCTTC. This translates into CASFQTRGPNNEQFF.

The chain has TRBV3-1 and TRBJ2-2, with D possibly TRBD1 on 6 matching bases. Trimming removed 8 bases at V and 0 bases at J, with 13 bases between. The length of the CDR3 is 15 residues. Per germline, CDR1 LGHDT and CDR2 YNNKEL (reference sequence). CDR3 region: CASGAGTTNTGELFF. Written as DNA, the CDR3 is TGTGCCAGCGGCGCCGGGACAACGAACACCGGGGAGCTGTTTTTT.

This chain joins TRBV6-5 and TRBJ2-5, with 12 bases matching TRBD2. V was clipped by 4 bases and J by 11 bases; unmatched bases: 11. This CDR3 has 15 amino acids. CDR1 is MNHEY, CDR2 SVGAGI, per germline. CDR3 DNA sequence: TGTGCCAGCAGTTTCCTAGCGGGAGGGCCTAGTGAGCAGTACTTC. Encoded protein: CASSFLAGGPSEQYF.

V usage is TRBV6-1 and J usage is TRBJ2-6, with a possible D match to TRBD1 (6 bases). This CDR3 spans 16 amino acids. With 3 bases removed from V and 1 base from J, the gap between germline ends came to 10 bases. Germline-derived CDR1 and CDR2 are MNHNS and SASEGT. The CDR3 bases are TGTGCCAGCAGTGACAGGGGAAGATCTGGGGCCAACGTCCTGACTTTC. Its protein is CASSDRGRSGANVLTF.

This clonotype was recorded once. This chain joins TRBV14 and TRBJ2-1; TRBD2 aligns across 9 bases. Germline V gives CDR1 SGHDN, CDR2 FVKESK. V lost 1 base and J lost 6; bases outside the gene matches: 7. There are 16 residues in the CDR3. This CDR3 reads CASSQASGRTSNEQFF. CDR3 coding DNA: TGTGCCAGCAGCCAAGCAAGCGGGAGGACCAGCAATGAGCAGTTCTTC.

Details on this clonotype: A much larger clone lies one base from this, so it may be a read error. The chain has TRBV6-6 and TRBJ2-7, with D unclear. This CDR3 spans 10 amino acids. The germline V and J ends were trimmed by 8 bases and 9 bases, with 11 bases remaining between them. Germline V CDR1 and CDR2: MNHNY, SVGAGI (reference sequence). CDR3 in DNA: TGTGCCAGCCCCCTAGAAGGGCAGTACTTC. Translation: CASPLEGQYF.

The chain links TRBV10-3 to TRBJ1-5; TRBD1 matches 8 bases. This CDR3 region has 13 residues. The V gene end was trimmed by 8 bases and the J gene end by 5 bases; junction bases not matched to a gene: 5. CDR1 and CDR2 (germline): ENHRY, SYGVKD. DNA of the CDR3: TGTGCCATCGGGGGACAGGAGTATCAGCCCCAGCATTTT. Protein sequence: CAIGGQEYQPQHF.

This clonotype has just a few counts. This sequence joins TRBV12-3 or TRBV12-4 and TRBJ1-5, with 7 bases that match TRBD1. The CDR3 runs 16 residues. The ends lost 4 bases at V and 1 base at J; junction bases unmatched: 7. The CDR3 DNA reads as TGTGCCAGCAGTTCATCGGTCAGGGGGAGCAATCAGCCCCAGCATTTT. Residues: CASSSSVRGSNQPQHF.

This clonotype was found once. The rearrangement links TRBV7-9 to TRBJ1-1; D is possibly TRBD1 (5 bases). The V gene lost 4 bases and the J gene lost 10 bases, with 16 bases spanning the gap. This CDR3 comprises 13 residues. Germline lookup yields CDR1 SEHNR and CDR2 FQNEAQ (reference sequence). This CDR3 reads CASSSKQERLAFF. The CDR3 coding sequence is TGTGCCAGCAGCTCAAAACAGGAAAGGCTAGCTTTCTTT.

V usage is TRBV6-5 and J usage is TRBJ2-5; 9 bases are shared with TRBD1. Looked up from germline, CDR1 is MNHEY and CDR2 is SVGAGI. V dropped 5 bases and J dropped 6; count of bases not matched to a gene: 4. The CDR3 extends over 13 amino acids. The CDR3 protein is CASSRQGGKTQYF. DNA for the CDR3: TGTGCCAGCAGTAGACAGGGGGGGAAGACCCAGTACTTC.

This clonotype occurred a few times. The chain recombines TRBV7-2 with TRBJ2-3; D call uncertain. This CDR3 spans 13 amino acids. Trimming stripped 5 bases from V and 6 bases from J, with 12 bases between. CDR1 SGHTA and CDR2 FQGNSA come from the germline V gene. CDR3 loop: CASSQRMTDTQYF. The CDR3 DNA sequence: TGTGCCAGCAGCCAGAGGATGACGGATACGCAGTATTTT.

This chain uses TRBV5-1 with TRBJ2-6, with D possibly TRBD1 on 6 matching bases. CDR1 and CDR2 from the germline V gene are SGHRS and YFSETQ. Trimming pared 0 bases from V and 4 bases from J, leaving 14 bases between. The CDR3 length is 17 residues. Written as DNA, the CDR3 is TGCGCCAGCAGCTTGGGACAGGTTATCTCCGGGGCCAACGTCCTGACTTTC. Translation: CASSLGQVISGANVLTF.

The chain couples TRBV28 to TRBJ2-4, with a weak D call TRBD2 (5 bases). In germline, CDR1 is MDHEN, CDR2 SYDVKM. V was trimmed by 5 bases and J by 15 bases, leaving 20 bases between them. This CDR3 has 13 residues. CDR3 sequence (DNA): TGTGCCAGCAGTAGCTCTTGGAGGCCCCGTGGGTACTTC. Translation gives CASSSSWRPRGYF.

The chain has TRBV28 and TRBJ2-3, with 13 nucleotides matching TRBD2. CDR1 MDHEN and CDR2 SYDVKM come from the germline V gene. This CDR3 is 15 amino acids long. The CDR3 reads CATSGGGLGTDTQYF. CDR3 coding DNA: TGTGCAACTAGCGGGGGGGGACTTGGCACAGATACGCAGTATTTT.

On this clonotype itself: One end of the junction fails to match germline, which may point to a read error. The rearrangement links TRBV7-2 to TRBJ2-1; D uncertain. Germline values: CDR1 SGHTA, CDR2 FQGNSA. CDR3 length: 14 residues. The CDR3 region has the DNA TGTGCCAGCAGCTTAGCGCCGTCCTCCAATGAGCAGTTCTTC. Protein: CASSLAPSSNEQFF. The full variable domain, with the rest looked up from reference TRBV7-2 and TRBJ2-1, is GAGVSQSPSNKVTEKGKDVELRCDPISGHTALYWYRQSLGQGLEFLIYFQGNSAPDKSGLPSDRFSAERTGGSVSTLTIQRTQQEDSAVYLCASSLAPSSNEQFFGPGTRLTVL.

V and J are TRBV6-2 or TRBV6-3 and TRBJ1-5; 9 bases are a match to TRBD1. V lost 2 bases and J lost 3; bases outside the gene matches: 5. There are 16 residues in the CDR3. Germline CDR1 and CDR2: MNHEY and SVGEGT. DNA of the CDR3: TGTGCCAGCAGTTACCGGACAGGGGAACCCAATCAGCCCCAGCATTTT. Translating gives CASSYRTGEPNQPQHF.

The chain links TRBV27 to TRBJ2-6, with 7 bases aligning to TRBD2. This CDR3 is built from 18 residues. Germline V gene lookup returns CDR1 MNHEY and CDR2 SMNVEV (reference sequence). With V trimmed by 5 bases and J by 0 bases, 10 bases remained unmatched. The chain's CDR3 is CASSPKTSRSSGANVLTF. CDR3 sequence (DNA): TGTGCCAGCAGTCCAAAGACTAGCAGGAGCTCTGGGGCCAACGTCCTGACTTTC.

The rearrangement uses TRBV30 and TRBJ1-2; TRBD1 might be the D (5 bases). The germline V and J ends were trimmed by 2 bases and 2 bases, with 9 bases remaining between them. CDR3 length: 13 residues. Germline loops: CDR1 GTSNPN, CDR2 SVGIG (reference sequence). The CDR3 sequence is CAWSSGQNYGYTF. As DNA, the CDR3 is TGTGCCTGGAGTTCGGGGCAGAACTATGGCTACACCTTC.

The chain links TRBV4-1 to TRBJ2-7; D not certain. The germline CDR1 and CDR2 sequences are MGHRA and YSYEKL. Trimming removed 0 bases at V and 1 base at J, with 13 bases between. The CDR3 runs to 16 residues. For the CDR3, the DNA is TGCGCCAGCAGCCAAGATGATCGGAACTGGTCCTACGAGCAGTACTTC. It yields the protein CASSQDDRNWSYEQYF.

The V and J genes are TRBV7-6 and TRBJ2-1; D not certain. The germline gives CDR1 SGHVS, CDR2 FNYEAQ. The CDR3 has 15 residues. Deletions cut 1 base from V and 6 bases from J, with 13 bases between. CDR3 protein: CASSLEWVPVNEQFF. The CDR3 nucleotides read TGTGCCAGCAGCTTAGAATGGGTCCCGGTCAATGAGCAGTTCTTC.

This clonotype showed up many times. The rearrangement joins TRBV29-1 to TRBJ2-7; 9 bases line up with TRBD1. This CDR3 region has 13 residues. From germline, CDR1 is SQVTM and CDR2 ANQGSEA. Trimming at V came to 2 bases and at J to 4 bases, leaving 3 bases not matched to a gene. The CDR3 DNA reads TGCAGCGTTGAACGTGACAGGGGGTACGAGCAGTACTTC. Protein: CSVERDRGYEQYF.

Notes on this clonotype: A much larger clone is a single base away; this may be a read error. The chain links TRBV29-1 to TRBJ2-1; D ambiguous. This CDR3 contains 12 residues. V was cut by 5 bases and J by 5 bases, with 10 bases left in between. Germline loops: CDR1 SQVTM, CDR2 ANQGSEA. The CDR3 region is CSVLRRDNEQFF. The CDR3 nucleotides read TGCAGCGTTTTGAGACGGGACAATGAGCAGTTCTTC.

A few counts support this clonotype. The chain couples TRBV6-5 to TRBJ2-7; D gene uncertain. Trimming removed 6 bases at V and 5 bases at J, with 11 bases between. In germline, CDR1 is MNHEY, CDR2 SVGAGI. There are 12 residues in the CDR3. CDR3 in DNA: TGTGCCAGCAGCCGCGGTGGGGACGAGCAGTACTTC. Residues: CASSRGGDEQYF.